Listed below are T cell receptor beta chains from one sample, sequenced in a study of blood T cell repertoires in COVID-19. The protocol was immunoSEQ multiplex PCR, while the TCRdb copy is restricted to in-frame clones and leaves out a portion. The data show 200,000 or so clones, about 85% seen once. The material sequenced was peripheral blood. These receptors were obtained from a woman in her fifties or sixties who had recovered from COVID-19. The CDR3 runs from the conserved cysteine through the conserved F or W. The D gene is left open where the match is weak. The size entry is marked missing in some rows and otherwise reads once, few, many or a size class.

V	D	J	size	DNA	CDR3
TRBV7-8	TRBD1	TRBJ1-5	.	TGTGCCAGCAGCTTCTCTGGACAGGGTGGACAGCCCCAGCATTTT	CASSFSGQGGQPQHF
TRBV5-1	TRBD1	TRBJ2-5	.	TGCGCCAGCAGCTGGGACAGGGTCTCGCAAGAGACCCAGTACTTC	CASSWDRVSQETQYF
TRBV4-1	TRBD2	TRBJ2-7	.	TGCGCCAGCAGCCCCGGACTAGCGGGGGGCGAGCAGTACTTC	CASSPGLAGGEQYF
TRBV28	.	TRBJ1-4	.	TGTGCCAGCAGTTTATCTTTCGGGGGTGAAAAACTGTTTTTT	CASSLSFGGEKLFF
TRBV19	TRBD1	TRBJ2-7	once	TGTGCCAGTAGTGTCCGGGACAGGGGAGCCGAGCAGTACTTC	CASSVRDRGAEQYF
TRBV9	TRBD1	TRBJ2-4	.	TGTGCCAGCAGCGCTCATCCCCAACAGGGGGTTATGAATATTCAGTACTTC	CASSAHPQQGVMNIQYF
TRBV14	.	TRBJ1-1	.	TGTGCCAGCAGCTCCACGTTGGCTGCTGAAGCTTTCTTT	CASSSTLAAEAFF
TRBV6-6	TRBD2	TRBJ2-1	.	TGTGCCAGCAGCCAGACGACAGCCGGACTAGCGGGGGGGGGCTACAATGAGCAGTTCTTC	CASSQTTAGLAGGGYNEQFF
TRBV4-1	.	TRBJ1-2	.	TGCGCCAGCAGCCAGACGGGGGGCTATGGCTACACCTTC	CASSQTGGYGYTF
TRBV7-2	TRBD1	TRBJ1-1	.	TGTGCCAGCAGCTTAGTACAGGGGGGCACTGAAGCTTTCTTT	CASSLVQGGTEAFF
TRBV5-1	.	TRBJ1-6	.	TGCGCCAGCAGCCAAGATAGGGTGAGGGCCATCAATTCACCCCTCCACTTT	CASSQDRVRAINSPLHF
TRBV29-1	TRBD1	TRBJ1-5	.	TGCAGCGCAAGGGACAGCCTTAATCAGCCCCAGCATTTT	CSARDSLNQPQHF
TRBV5-6	.	TRBJ2-7	.	TGTGCCAGCAGCAGCAGGGGCCTCGCTCGTCTCGGCCTCGGCCAGTACTTC	CASSSRGLARLGLGQYF
TRBV4-3	.	TRBJ1-1	.	TGCGCCAGCAGCAGACAGCAGGCTCACACTGAAGCTTTCTTT	CASSRQQAHTEAFF
TRBV19	TRBD1	TRBJ2-3	.	TGTGCCAGTCAAGACAGGGGGTCCACAGATACGCAGTATTTT	CASQDRGSTDTQYF
TRBV30	.	TRBJ1-6	.	TGTGCCTGGACCCTGGGACAAAATAATTCACCCCTCCACTTT	CAWTLGQNNSPLHF
TRBV19	.	TRBJ1-5	few	TGTGCCAGTAGTATAGAAGGGGGGGATGGCAATCAGCCCCAGCATTTT	CASSIEGGDGNQPQHF
TRBV7-2	TRBD2	TRBJ2-1	few	TGTGCCAGCAGCGTACTAGCGGGGGGGCCGGGTGAGCAGTTCTTC	CASSVLAGGPGEQFF
TRBV5-1	TRBD2	TRBJ2-1	.	TGCGCCAGCAGCTGGGCCGGGACTAGCGGGGTCAATGAGCAGTTCTTC	CASSWAGTSGVNEQFF
TRBV9	.	TRBJ1-3	once	TGTGCCAGCACCCCAGGGGTGAGCCCTGGAAACACCATATATTTT	CASTPGVSPGNTIYF
TRBV10-3	.	TRBJ1-5	once	TGTGCCATCAGTGAGTCGAAGAGTTCCAATCAGCCCCAGCATTTT	CAISESKSSNQPQHF
TRBV15	TRBD2	TRBJ2-3	.	TGTGCCACCAGCAAAACTAGCGGAGGAGGGGATACGCAGTATTTT	CATSKTSGGGDTQYF
TRBV7-2	.	TRBJ1-1	.	TGTGCCAGCAGTCCCGGGGTGCAGGGGACTGAAGCTTTCTTT	CASSPGVQGTEAFF
TRBV3-1/TRBV3-2	TRBD1	TRBJ1-4	.	TGTGCCAGCAGCCAAGGGCCGGGACAGGGTAATGAAAAACTGTTTTTT	CASSQGPGQGNEKLFF
TRBV15	.	TRBJ1-1	.	TGTGCCACCAGCAGACCGGGCGGCGGGGGAGCCACTGAAGCTTTCTTT	CATSRPGGGGATEAFF
TRBV6-5	TRBD2	TRBJ2-2	.	TGTGCCAGCAGGTCCGGGACTAGCGAAACCGGGGAGCTGTTTTTT	CASRSGTSETGELFF
TRBV2	TRBD1	TRBJ2-6	.	TGTGCCAGCAACCCGGGACAGGGGATCTCTGGGGCCAACGTCCTGACTTTC	CASNPGQGISGANVLTF
TRBV5-1	TRBD2	TRBJ2-5	.	TGCGCCAGCAGCCGCGGAAGCGGGGGGGCCGTCGAGACCCAGTACTTC	CASSRGSGGAVETQYF
TRBV2	.	TRBJ1-2	.	TGTGCCAGCAGTATAGGGGGAAAGTATGGCTACACCTTC	CASSIGGKYGYTF
TRBV25-1	.	TRBJ1-1	few	TGTGCCAGCAGTCGTGCAGGGGAGAACACTGAAGCTTTCTTT	CASSRAGENTEAFF
TRBV7-9	.	TRBJ2-7	many	TGTGCCAGCAGCCACATCTCGCGGTCCCTCGTGCGGTACTTC	CASSHISRSLVRYF
TRBV5-4	TRBD1	TRBJ2-7	.	TGTGCCAGCAGCCCCAAGGACGGCAGGGGGCACTACGAGCAGTACTTC	CASSPKDGRGHYEQYF
TRBV4-1	.	TRBJ1-3	once	TGCGCCAGCAGCCAACCCCAGGGCGGAAACACCATATATTTT	CASSQPQGGNTIYF
TRBV5-1	.	TRBJ2-7	few	TGCGCCAGCAGCGAACAGATTTCCTACGAGCAGTACTTC	CASSEQISYEQYF
TRBV11-3	.	TRBJ2-1	.	TGTGCCAGCAGCTTAGTGTGGCAGGGAGAGCAGTTCTTC	CASSLVWQGEQFF
TRBV27	TRBD1	TRBJ2-5	.	TGTGCCAGCAGCCCCTATGGGACAGGGGGGGTGAAGACCCAGTACTTC	CASSPYGTGGVKTQYF
TRBV5-4	.	TRBJ2-2	once	TGTGCCAGCAGCGTTATTGGACAGCTGAACACCGGGGAGCTGTTTTTT	CASSVIGQLNTGELFF
TRBV7-9	TRBD1	TRBJ2-2	.	TGTGCCAGCAGTTCCCAGGGGGCTTACACCGGGGAGCTGTTTTTT	CASSSQGAYTGELFF
TRBV12-3/TRBV12-4	.	TRBJ2-1	.	TGTGCCAGCACCTGGGGGGGGCATGAGCAGTTCTTC	CASTWGGHEQFF
TRBV25-1	.	TRBJ2-7	.	TGTGCCAGCAGGGAGGACGGTTCCTACGAGCAGTACTTC	CASREDGSYEQYF
TRBV5-1	.	TRBJ2-5	.	TGCGCCAGCAGCTTAGGAAATGGGGCCCAAGAGACCCAGTACTTC	CASSLGNGAQETQYF
TRBV7-2	.	TRBJ1-1	once	TGTGCCAGCAGCTTAAAACTCTCCGCGACAGTGAACACTGAAGCTTTCTTT	CASSLKLSATVNTEAFF
TRBV3-1/TRBV3-2	TRBD2	TRBJ2-1	.	TGTGCCAGCAGCCGCCCGACTAGCGGGTCCAACAATGAGCAGTTCTTC	CASSRPTSGSNNEQFF
TRBV12-3/TRBV12-4	TRBD1	TRBJ1-2	.	TGTGCCAGCAGTTTAGGACAGGGCTTTGGCTACACCTTC	CASSLGQGFGYTF
TRBV19	TRBD1	TRBJ1-1	few	TGTGCCAGTAGTTCCACCGGGACAGTCATGAACACTGAAGCTTTCTTT	CASSSTGTVMNTEAFF
TRBV6-1	TRBD1	TRBJ1-6	.	TGTGCCAGCAGTGAGTGGCAGGGGGCTAGTAATTCACCCCTCCACTTT	CASSEWQGASNSPLHF
TRBV18	.	TRBJ2-5	.	TGTGCCAGCTCACCAAGCGAAGTGCTGCTAGAGACCCAGTACTTC	CASSPSEVLLETQYF